The rows below give T cell receptor beta chains drawn from one sample of a study of T cells in Graves' hyperthyroidism and ophthalmopathy. Each CDR3 protein gets one entry after TCRdb re-called the multiplex PCR reads with MiXCR. This sample has under 650,000 distinct CDR3 sequences, with 15% to 20% found just once. The sample was blood. The receptors originated from a woman aged 25 to 39 with Graves' hyperthyroidism. CDR3s include the opening cysteine and the closing phenylalanine or tryptophan. The D gene is left open where the match is weak. Not all rows give a size; the values are once, few, many and, for expanded clones, a class.

TRBJ2-1 | TRBV7-8 | TRBD2 | many | TGTGCCAGCAGCTCTACTAGCGGGAGGGACAATGAGCAGTTCTTC | CASSSTSGRDNEQFF
TRBJ2-7 | TRBV7-4 | NA | many | TGTGCCAGCAGCTTATTGGCTGGGGTGGACTGCTACGAGCAGTACTTC | CASSLLAGVDCYEQYF
TRBJ1-1 | TRBV19 | TRBD1 | few | TGTGCCAGTCAGACCGGGACAGGGCTGAACACTGAAGCTTTCTTT | CASQTGTGLNTEAFF
TRBJ1-4 | TRBV29-1 | NA | few | TGCAGCGGCGGTACAGGGAATAATGAAAAACTGTTTTTT | CSGGTGNNEKLFF
TRBJ2-2 | TRBV18 | NA | few | TGTGCCAGCTCACCACAAAGTGCGGGGACCGGGGAGCTGTTTTTT | CASSPQSAGTGELFF
TRBJ1-4 | TRBV5-1 | TRBD1 | NA | TGCGCCAGCAGCTGGAAGGGGACAGGGGGCCCAGAAAAACTGTTTTTT | CASSWKGTGGPEKLFF
TRBJ2-3 | TRBV7-9 | TRBD2 | NA | TGTGCCAGCAGCTTACCGCATAGCGGGGAAGACCGATCTAGCACAGATACGCAGTATTTT | CASSLPHSGEDRSSTDTQYF
TRBJ2-1 | TRBV28 | NA | NA | TGTGCCAGCAGTTTGCCAGGGGTATCCTACAATGAGCAGTTCTTC | CASSLPGVSYNEQFF
TRBJ2-5 | TRBV30 | NA | many | TGTGCCTGGAGTGTAGGCCCGCTGTCCTTGGAGACCCAGTACTTC | CAWSVGPLSLETQYF
TRBJ2-1 | TRBV7-3 | NA | many | TGTGCCAGCAGCTCGAACAGGGCGTACTACAATGAGCAGTTCTTC | CASSSNRAYYNEQFF
TRBJ1-2 | TRBV27 | NA | many | TGTGCCAGCAGTTTATCCCCGTCCGGGTTGTATGGCTACACCTTC | CASSLSPSGLYGYTF
TRBJ2-1 | TRBV5-8 | TRBD2 | NA | TGTGCCTTATGGACAGGAGGGACTAGCGGGAGGGAGTATGAGCAGTTCTTC | CALWTGGTSGREYEQFF
TRBJ2-5 | TRBV13 | TRBD2 | many | TGTGCCAGCAGCTGGCGACTAGCGGCCCACCAAGAGACCCAGTACTTC | CASSWRLAAHQETQYF
TRBJ2-2 | TRBV30 | TRBD1 | NA | TGTGCCCGGAGCAGGAACAGGGGGATCGGGGAGCTGTTTTTT | CARSRNRGIGELFF
TRBJ2-2 | TRBV4-1 | NA | NA | TGCGCCAGCAGCCAAGAAGACAGAAACACCGGGGAGCTGTTTTTT | CASSQEDRNTGELFF
TRBJ1-3 | TRBV15 | TRBD1 | NA | TGTGCCACCAGCGCGGACAGGAACTCTGGAAACACCATATATTTT | CATSADRNSGNTIYF
TRBJ2-1 | TRBV9 | TRBD1 | many | TGTGCCAGCAGCGTTAGTGGGACAGGGGGTGATGAGCAGTTCTTC | CASSVSGTGGDEQFF
TRBJ2-7 | TRBV6-2/TRBV6-3 | NA | NA | TGTGCCAGCAGTTACCAAGGGTACCTCTCCTACGAGCAGTACTTC | CASSYQGYLSYEQYF
TRBJ2-7 | TRBV28 | NA | many | TGTGCCAGCAGGGGCGACAGTTTAGAGCAGTACTTC | CASRGDSLEQYF
TRBJ1-1 | TRBV28 | NA | many | TGTGCCAGCGTTCGGGGTTGGACTGAAGCTTTCTTT | CASVRGWTEAFF
TRBJ2-7 | TRBV19 | NA | few | TGTGCCAGTAGTATAGGCGCGGATTACTACGAGCAGTACTTC | CASSIGADYYEQYF
TRBJ1-2 | TRBV28 | NA | few | TGTGCCAGCAGTCCGGCTACGGTCTATGGCTACACCTTC | CASSPATVYGYTF
TRBJ1-2 | TRBV5-1 | NA | few | TGCGCCAGCAGCTTAACCACAGGGATTACTAACTATGGCTACACCTTC | CASSLTTGITNYGYTF
TRBJ1-5 | TRBV2 | NA | many | TGTGCCAGCAGTCTAGAACAGGGTTCGGAACAGCCCCAGCATTTT | CASSLEQGSEQPQHF
TRBJ2-5 | TRBV7-2 | TRBD2 | many | TGTGCCAGCAGCCTTGACGGGAGGGCCCGAGAGACCCAGTACTTC | CASSLDGRARETQYF